Below, one T cell receptor beta chain is given with its context. Its target is unknown. This entry belongs to a study of response to subunit inactivated influenza vaccine. The study, taken as a whole, reports: The authors proposed limited new T cell recruitment per seasonal influenza vaccination.

MiXCR was run by TCRdb on the RT-PCR reads, yielding one entry per CDR3 protein. There are about 780,000 distinct CDR3 sequences in the sample; about 18% occur only once, and approximately 11% lies in the top ten. Germline CDR1 is MNHNS and CDR2 is SASEGT. This CDR3 spans 12 amino acids. Trimming removed 0 bases from V and 3 bases from J, with 3 bases in between. The source material was PBMCs from blood, sampled 5 to 6 days after vaccination. The clonotype was recovered from a middle-aged man who received an inactivated influenza vaccine. The chain joins TRBV6-1 to TRBJ2-7; the D is unclear. The CDR3 nucleotides are TGTGCCAGCAGTGAAGCTCACTACGAGCAGTACTTC. Translating it yields CASSEAHYEQYF.